This TCR beta chain was captured by sequencing in a study of OX40 agonist ivuxolimab in advanced cancers. Findings of the study overall: Antigen specificity was not determined for the expanded peripheral T cells.

Germline loops: CDR1 SQVTM, CDR2 ANQGSEA. This CDR3 spans 14 amino acids. The germline V and J ends were trimmed by 6 bases and 3 bases, with 12 bases remaining between them. With respect to this clone: Its antigen is not known.

Data came from immunoSEQ multiplex PCR; TCRdb stores just in-frame clones and leaves some out. Counted here are 85,000 to 120,000 clones, just over 90% occurring once; the ten biggest clones make up approximately 0.49%. This TCR was recovered from an adult with an advanced solid tumor such as melanoma, head and neck, liver or kidney cancer. The chain carries TRBV29-1 and TRBJ1-6; D may be TRBD1 (5 bases). The specimen comprised CD4+ or CD8+ T cells sorted from blood, sampled in a trial of the OX40 agonist ivuxolimab. CDR3 sequence: CSVWDGNYNSPLHF. As DNA, the CDR3 is TGCAGCGTCTGGGACGGAAACTATAATTCACCCCTCCACTTT.